These 15 T cell receptor beta chains were all obtained from the same sample, sequenced in a study of shared T cell receptors in the human thymus. The method was immunoSEQ multiplex PCR; TCRdb's version includes in-frame clones alone and lacks a portion of them. Of under 850,000 clones detected, roughly 90% appear once; the ten largest clones hold over 0.008%. These data also formed part of another study, on human thymus T cells.

Sequenced input: thymocytes. Receptors were obtained from a boy under three years old with a congenital heart defect.

The rearrangement links TRBV18 to TRBJ2-3; possibly TRBD1 for D (5 bases). Germline V CDR1 and CDR2: KGHSH, LQKENI. With 0 bases removed from V and 0 bases from J, the gap between germline ends came to 10 bases. This CDR3 contains 16 residues. Here the CDR3 reads CASSPPAGSSTDTQYF. CDR3 bases: TGTGCCAGCTCACCACCGGCAGGGTCTAGCACAGATACGCAGTATTTT.

V gene TRBV30 combines with J gene TRBJ2-5, with a weak D call TRBD1 (8 bases). The CDR3 spans 15 residues. The V end was cut by 2 bases, the J end by 4 bases, with 17 bases between. CDR1 is GTSNPN, CDR2 SVGIG, per germline (reference sequence). This CDR3 is CAWSHETGEGETQYF. CDR3 DNA: TGTGCCTGGAGTCATGAGACAGGGGAGGGAGAGACCCAGTACTTC.

The V call is TRBV15, the J call TRBJ2-6; D unresolved. Per germline, CDR1 LNHNV and CDR2 YYDKDF (reference sequence). Deletions cut 0 bases from V and 0 bases from J, with 12 bases between. The CDR3 is made up of 18 amino acids. The chain's CDR3 is CATSRDLLMSSGANVLTF. The CDR3 DNA sequence: TGTGCCACCAGCAGAGATCTCTTGATGAGCTCTGGGGCCAACGTCCTGACTTTC.

V usage is TRBV10-2 and J usage is TRBJ2-1; D may be TRBD2 (6 bases). This CDR3 comprises 13 residues. CDR1 and CDR2 from the germline V gene are WSHSY and SAAADI. V lost 4 bases, J lost 4 bases, and 8 bases lay in between. CDR3 in DNA: TGCGCCAGCAGTGCACTAGCTTACAATGAGCAGTTCTTC. Its translation is CASSALAYNEQFF.

The chain carries TRBV5-7 and TRBJ2-4, with D perhaps matching TRBD1 (6 bases). TRBV5-7 belongs to the ORF category, with a function that is uncertain. The V gene lost 3 bases and the J gene lost 1 base, with 20 bases spanning the gap. There are 18 residues in the CDR3. The CDR3 DNA reads TGTGCCAGCAGCTCCGACCCCAGGCCTACAGGGGCCAAAAACATTCAGTACTTC. Encoded protein: CASSSDPRPTGAKNIQYF.

The J gene is TRBJ1-2, the V gene TRBV7-9; 8 bases are shared with TRBD1. Germline assignment: CDR1 SEHNR and CDR2 FQNEAQ (reference sequence). The junction had 10 bases not matched to a gene; V was cut back by 5 bases and J by 8 bases. The CDR3 is made up of 14 amino acids. Here the CDR3 reads CASSPPGQARGYTF. The DNA of the CDR3 is TGTGCCAGCAGCCCACCGGGACAGGCGAGGGGCTACACCTTC.

The chain has TRBV28 and TRBJ2-7; 7 bases match TRBD1. CDR3 length equals 15 residues. The junction had 11 bases not matched to a gene; V was cut back by 5 bases and J by 4 bases. The V gene's germline CDR1 is MDHEN and CDR2 SYDVKM. Here the CDR3 DNA reads TGTGCCAGCAGTGCCCGAGGACAGGAGCTTTACGAGCAGTACTTC. Its translation: CASSARGQELYEQYF.

The V gene is TRBV10-1, the J gene TRBJ2-7; 10 positions match TRBD1. The CDR3 contains 15 residues. The V gene end was trimmed by 3 bases and the J gene end by 2 bases; junction bases not matched to a gene: 4. From germline, CDR1 is WNHNN and CDR2 SYGVQD (reference sequence). The CDR3 DNA reads as TGCGCCAGCAGTGACCCCGGGACAGGGGCCTACGAGCAGTACTTC. Amino acid sequence: CASSDPGTGAYEQYF.

The chain is built from TRBV11-3 and TRBJ2-7; D unclear. The germline CDR1 and CDR2 sequences are SGHNT and YENEEA. This CDR3 comprises 13 residues. Trimming cost V 8 bases and J 0 bases, with 11 bases left between them. The CDR3 reads CASGSESSYEQYF. The CDR3 DNA follows: TGTGCCAGCGGGTCGGAGAGCTCCTACGAGCAGTACTTC.

Regarding this clone: One junction end does not reproduce the germline sequence, and a read error may be involved. The chain is built from TRBV11-2 and TRBJ1-2; D might be TRBD1 (6 bases). The CDR3 is 15 amino acids. The germline V gene encodes CDR1 SGHAT and CDR2 FQNNGV. In DNA, the CDR3 is TGTGCCAGCAGCTTAACCACCACGGGGGGGGCCCCCTTATCCTTC. It specifies CASSLTTTGGAPLSF.

This clone was observed a handful of times. This sequence joins TRBV5-6 and TRBJ1-2; possibly TRBD1 for D (5 bases). CDR1 is SGHDT, CDR2 YYEEEE, per germline. The CDR3 spans 14 residues. Trimming took off 0 bases at V and 8 bases at J, with 14 bases between the two ends. CDR3 in DNA: TGTGCCAGCAGCTTGGGGGGCCCCCCAGGAGGCTACACCTTC. As protein: CASSLGGPPGGYTF.

The chain links TRBV27 to TRBJ1-2, with 7 bases identical to TRBD1. The CDR3 is made up of 15 amino acids. Germline trimming cut 2 bases from V and 4 bases from J; bases unmatched to any gene: 7. Germline V gene lookup returns CDR1 MNHEY and CDR2 SMNVEV (reference sequence). As DNA, the CDR3 is TGTGCCAGCAGTTTAAGCAAGGGGGCGGGCTATGGCTACACCTTC. Protein product: CASSLSKGAGYGYTF.

This clone showed up just once. This chain uses TRBV7-9 with TRBJ1-4, with TRBD1 matching 8 bases. Germline lookup yields CDR1 SEHNR and CDR2 FQNEAQ (reference sequence). There are 17 residues in the CDR3. V trimming: 3 bases; J trimming: 6 bases; junction bases outside the gene matches: 12. The DNA for the CDR3 is TGTGCCAGCAGCTTTCTACAGGGGGAATGGTGGGATGAAAAACTGTTTTTT. Translation gives CASSFLQGEWWDEKLFF.

The chain carries TRBV5-1 and TRBJ2-5; tentatively, D is TRBD1 (5 bases). Deletions cut 3 bases from V and 4 bases from J, with 13 bases between. Germline CDR1 SGHRS, CDR2 YFSETQ. This CDR3 has 14 residues. CDR3 region: CASSWQGSRETQYF. CDR3 DNA: TGCGCCAGCAGCTGGCAGGGATCTCGAGAGACCCAGTACTTC.

The chain is built from TRBV28 and TRBJ2-5; TRBD1 is a possible D gene (6 bases). This CDR3 contains 17 residues. Germline lookup yields CDR1 MDHEN and CDR2 SYDVKM. The V end was cut by 6 bases, the J end by 0 bases, with 20 bases between. The CDR3 DNA follows: TGTGCCAGCAGCCTGCATGCCGGGACAACGTACCAAGAGACCCAGTACTTC. This gives the protein CASSLHAGTTYQETQYF.